These T cell receptor beta chains were read from a single sample in a study of shared clonotypes between healthy human individuals. Sequencing was performed with immunoSEQ multiplex PCR; in TCRdb, only in-frame clones are kept and a portion is missing. The sample shows some 2 million clones, 85% to 95% of them seen only once. Sequencing was carried out using naive CD8+ T cells sorted from blood. The receptor source for this set is a young man in good health. The CDR3 runs from the conserved cysteine through the conserved F or W. Fields, in order: D gene, clone size, V gene, J gene, CDR3 protein, CDR3 DNA. The D gene is left open where the match is weak. Only some rows state a clone size, as once, few, many or a class for expanded clones.

TRBD2	-	TRBV4-1	TRBJ2-7	CASSQGGLAGYEQYF	TGCGCCAGCAGCCAAGGGGGACTAGCGGGGTACGAGCAGTACTTC
-	-	TRBV6-1	TRBJ2-7	CASSHTNYEQYF	TGTGCCAGCAGTCACACCAACTACGAGCAGTACTTC
-	few	TRBV7-9	TRBJ1-6	CASRGDQYNSPLHF	TGTGCCAGCAGAGGGGACCAGTATAATTCACCCCTCCACTTT
TRBD1	-	TRBV6-5	TRBJ1-5	CASSTRGLGNQPQHF	TGTGCCAGCAGCACCAGGGGGCTGGGCAATCAGCCCCAGCATTTT
-	once	TRBV6-1	TRBJ1-2	CASSELQGPFGYTF	TGTGCCAGCAGTGAGCTCCAGGGGCCGTTTGGCTACACCTTC
-	-	TRBV7-6	TRBJ2-1	CASSLGGASYNEQFF	TGTGCCAGCAGCTTAGGGGGGGCCTCCTACAATGAGCAGTTCTTC
TRBD1	-	TRBV19	TRBJ1-1	CASSPRTGNTEAFF	TGTGCCAGTAGCCCGCGGACAGGGAACACTGAAGCTTTCTTT
-	-	TRBV5-4	TRBJ1-1	CASSLTVSTEAFF	TGTGCCAGCAGCTTGACGGTATCCACTGAAGCTTTCTTT
TRBD2	-	TRBV4-1	TRBJ2-1	CASSQEPMPGLGTYNEQFF	TGCGCCAGCAGCCAGGAACCCATGCCGGGACTAGGGACCTACAATGAGCAGTTCTTC
TRBD1	-	TRBV29-1	TRBJ2-7	CSGGTGGAEQYF	TGCAGCGGTGGGACAGGGGGCGCTGAGCAGTACTTC
-	-	TRBV6-5	TRBJ2-7	CASSYSGGQTLYEQYF	TGTGCCAGCAGTTACTCCGGGGGACAGACCCTTTACGAGCAGTACTTC
-	-	TRBV5-4	TRBJ2-7	CASRTGGNGYEQYF	TGTGCCAGCAGAACCGGGGGTAATGGTTACGAGCAGTACTTC
-	-	TRBV27	TRBJ2-7	CASSLGGAHYEQYF	TGTGCCAGCAGTTTAGGCGGGGCCCACTACGAGCAGTACTTC
-	-	TRBV9	TRBJ2-7	CASSAPDSASNYEQYF	TGTGCCAGCAGCGCCCCAGACAGCGCGAGTAACTACGAGCAGTACTTC
-	-	TRBV30	TRBJ2-7	CAWSADGTSYEQYF	TGTGCCTGGAGTGCCGACGGGACCTCCTACGAGCAGTACTTC
-	-	TRBV29-1	TRBJ2-5	CSVEKDPVLAGQEETQYF	TGCAGCGTTGAAAAGGACCCGGTACTGGCAGGGCAGGAAGAGACCCAGTACTTC
-	-	TRBV7-6	TRBJ2-7	CASSPEGGSYEQYF	TGTGCCAGCAGCCCCGAAGGGGGGAGTTACGAGCAGTACTTC
-	-	TRBV7-2	TRBJ1-5	CASSLGVAGAYSNQPQHF	TGTGCCAGCAGCTTAGGGGTAGCAGGCGCGTATAGCAATCAGCCCCAGCATTTT
-	-	TRBV2	TRBJ1-3	CASSEEWTIYF	TGTGCCAGCAGTGAAGAGTGGACCATATATTTT
-	-	TRBV4-3	TRBJ2-7	CASSPGLLGGAAYEQYF	TGCGCCAGCAGCCCGGGTCTTCTGGGGGGAGCGGCCTACGAGCAGTACTTC
TRBD1	-	TRBV6-5	TRBJ1-2	CASSSSGGWYGYTF	TGTGCCAGCAGTTCCTCAGGGGGCTGGTATGGCTACACCTTC
-	-	TRBV2	TRBJ1-3	CASKAGSGSGNTIYF	TGTGCCAGCAAGGCCGGCTCGGGCTCTGGAAACACCATATATTTT
-	-	TRBV18	TRBJ2-1	CASSPGRGSYNEQFF	TGTGCCAGCTCTCCGGGGCGGGGCTCCTACAATGAGCAGTTCTTC
TRBD2	-	TRBV6-5	TRBJ2-3	CASSYLAGGLTDTQYF	TGTGCCAGCAGTTACCTTGCGGGAGGGCTCACAGATACGCAGTATTTT
TRBD2	-	TRBV4-2	TRBJ2-5	CASSQDGPSGGYETQYF	TGTGCCAGCAGCCAAGATGGTCCTAGCGGGGGGTATGAGACCCAGTACTTC
TRBD2	-	TRBV6-5	TRBJ2-1	CASSFSGGFYNEQFF	TGTGCCAGCAGTTTTAGCGGGGGGTTCTACAATGAGCAGTTCTTC
-	-	TRBV29-1	TRBJ2-2	CSVSITGELFF	TGCAGCGTTTCGATAACCGGGGAGCTGTTTTTT
-	-	TRBV27	TRBJ2-7	CASSLSPRYEQYF	TGTGCCAGCAGTTTATCCCCCAGGTACGAGCAGTACTTC
-	-	TRBV29-1	TRBJ2-2	CSAGRDTGELFF	TGCAGCGCCGGCCGGGACACCGGGGAGCTGTTTTTT
-	-	TRBV6-5	TRBJ1-2	CASRSPGSLNYGYTF	TGTGCCAGCAGGTCTCCGGGGTCCCTTAACTATGGCTACACCTTC
TRBD1	-	TRBV25-1	TRBJ2-7	CASTRGYEQYF	TGTGCCAGCACCAGGGGGTACGAGCAGTACTTC